This is a list of T cell receptor beta chains from one sample in a study of T cell responses to AZD1222 COVID-19 vaccine. Here immunoSEQ multiplex PCR was the method, and the copy in TCRdb shows in-frame clones only, minus some. The repertoire includes fewer than 100,000 clones, 65% to 85% of them detected once, and 14% sits in the top ten. The sequencing used peripheral blood, collected 28 days after the second AZD1222 dose. These receptors were obtained from an adult who received the AZD1222 COVID-19 vaccine. CDR3s include the opening cysteine and the closing phenylalanine or tryptophan. Each record gives: V gene, D gene, J gene, clone size, CDR3 protein, CDR3 DNA. The D gene is left open where the match is weak. Clone size is given for some rows only: seen once, a few or many times, or a class if the clone is expanded.

>TRBV11-1|-|TRBJ2-1|-
CASSLPGGFEQFF
TGTGCCAGCAGCTTGCCCGGGGGCTTTGAGCAGTTCTTC
>TRBV5-4|-|TRBJ1-2|-
CASSLKGVGGYTF
TGTGCCAGCAGCTTGAAGGGGGTCGGTGGCTACACCTTC
>TRBV29-1|TRBD1|TRBJ1-4|few
CSVEDRAGGGEKLFF
TGCAGCGTTGAAGATCGGGCAGGGGGTGGGGAAAAACTGTTTTTT
>TRBV7-3|-|TRBJ2-2|-
CASSLRTEGTGELFF
TGTGCCAGCAGCTTACGGACAGAAGGAACCGGGGAGCTGTTTTTT
>TRBV7-9|-|TRBJ1-1|-
CASSLEFIRRPTEAFF
TGTGCCAGCAGCTTAGAATTCATACGGCGGCCTACTGAAGCTTTCTTT
>TRBV13|-|TRBJ2-4|once
CASSFEGGGRANIQYF
TGTGCCAGCAGCTTTGAGGGGGGAGGACGTGCAAACATTCAGTACTTC
>TRBV11-2|-|TRBJ1-3|-
CASSFNRFSGNTIYF
TGTGCCAGCAGCTTTAATCGATTTTCTGGAAACACCATATATTTT
>TRBV6-5|-|TRBJ1-2|-
CASTQGIGLDYGYTF
TGTGCCAGTACGCAGGGAATCGGTCTTGACTATGGCTACACCTTC
>TRBV4-2|TRBD2|TRBJ2-3|few
CASSQLKAGGPGTDTQYF
TGTGCCAGCAGCCAACTCAAAGCGGGGGGGCCTGGCACAGATACGCAGTATTTT
>TRBV6-6|TRBD2|TRBJ2-2|-
CASSPSTGTKNTGELFF
TGTGCCAGCAGTCCTTCTACCGGGACTAAAAACACCGGGGAGCTGTTTTTT
>TRBV3-1/TRBV3-2|-|TRBJ1-5|-
CASSQGTTYLNQPQHF
TGTGCCAGCAGCCAAGGGACGACCTACCTCAATCAGCCCCAGCATTTT
>TRBV19|-|TRBJ2-7|-
CASSIEHRIYEQYF
TGTGCCAGTAGTATAGAACATCGAATCTACGAGCAGTACTTC
>TRBV5-1|TRBD2|TRBJ2-1|-
CASSLGGLAENNEQFF
TGCGCCAGCAGCTTGGGGGGACTAGCGGAGAACAATGAGCAGTTCTTC
>TRBV19|TRBD1|TRBJ1-4|-
CASSRTGSLPNEKLFF
TGTGCCAGTAGTAGGACAGGGTCGCTCCCTAATGAAAAACTGTTTTTT
>TRBV19|-|TRBJ2-7|-
CASSSGVREQYF
TGTGCCAGTAGTTCAGGGGTGCGCGAGCAGTACTTC
>TRBV28|-|TRBJ2-7|once
CASSLSPSGGYEQYF
TGTGCCAGCAGTTTATCCCCTAGTGGGGGCTACGAGCAGTACTTC
>TRBV11-2|TRBD2|TRBJ2-1|once
CASSYFGSGRADEQFF
TGTGCCAGCAGCTACTTCGGTAGCGGGAGGGCCGATGAGCAGTTCTTC
>TRBV5-1|TRBD1|TRBJ2-6|-
CASSWKQGAGANVLTF
TGCGCCAGCAGCTGGAAACAGGGGGCTGGGGCCAACGTCCTGACTTTC
>TRBV9|-|TRBJ1-2|once
CASSVDTGGTYYGYTF
TGTGCCAGCAGCGTAGACACAGGAGGCACCTACTATGGCTACACCTTC
>TRBV9|TRBD1|TRBJ1-5|-
CASSVQGEGQPQHF
TGTGCCAGCAGCGTACAGGGGGAAGGTCAGCCCCAGCATTTT
>TRBV3-1/TRBV3-2|TRBD2|TRBJ2-3|-
CASSQATGGRTDTQYF
TGTGCCAGCAGCCAAGCCACGGGGGGACGCACAGATACGCAGTATTTT
>TRBV6-4|TRBD2|TRBJ2-3|-
CASSSGTSGGADTQYF
TGTGCCAGCAGTTCCGGGACTAGCGGAGGCGCAGATACGCAGTATTTT
>TRBV7-2|-|TRBJ1-1|-
CASGKISPYTEAFF
TGTGCCAGCGGCAAAATATCGCCATACACTGAAGCTTTCTTT
>TRBV3-1/TRBV3-2|-|TRBJ2-1|-
CASSPPYGDEQFF
TGTGCCAGCAGCCCTCCTTATGGCGATGAGCAGTTCTTC
>TRBV7-2|TRBD2|TRBJ2-3|-
CASSLAEREGTSTDTQYF
TGTGCCAGCAGCCTGGCTGAGCGGGAGGGTACTAGCACAGATACGCAGTATTTT
>TRBV5-1|-|TRBJ1-1|-
CASSSEGPEAFF
TGCGCCAGCAGCTCGGAGGGGCCTGAAGCTTTCTTT
>TRBV28|-|TRBJ2-5|-
CASSFNDAEYKETQYF
TGTGCCAGCAGTTTTAACGACGCGGAATACAAAGAGACCCAGTACTTC
>TRBV24-1|TRBD2|TRBJ2-1|-
CATSDLGSGEGNEQFF
TGTGCCACCAGTGATTTAGGTAGCGGGGAGGGGAATGAGCAGTTCTTC
>TRBV5-5|-|TRBJ2-1|-
CASSLAATDHNEQFF
TGTGCCAGCAGCTTGGCAGCGACAGACCACAATGAGCAGTTCTTC
>TRBV5-1|-|TRBJ2-2|-
CASSDSGNTGELFF
TGCGCCAGCAGCGATAGCGGAAACACCGGGGAGCTGTTTTTT
>TRBV5-4|-|TRBJ2-2|-
CASSNPTRASGELFF
TGTGCCAGCAGCAATCCGACAAGGGCCTCCGGGGAGCTGTTTTTT
>TRBV2|-|TRBJ1-6|-
CASRGNKAGSSYNSPLHF
TGTGCCAGCAGAGGGAACAAGGCTGGGTCTTCCTATAATTCACCCCTCCACTTT
>TRBV2|TRBD1|TRBJ1-2|-
CASRPGQLTYGYTF
TGTGCCAGCAGGCCGGGACAGCTTACTTATGGCTACACCTTC
>TRBV5-5|-|TRBJ1-2|-
CASSLAGNSVYGYTF
TGTGCCAGCAGCTTGGCGGGGAATTCGGTCTATGGCTACACCTTC
>TRBV19|-|TRBJ1-4|few
CASSSQLEKLFF
TGTGCCAGTAGTAGTCAGCTTGAAAAACTGTTTTTT
>TRBV5-5|TRBD1|TRBJ1-2|-
CASSYRDRVGGYTF
TGTGCCAGCAGCTACCGGGACAGGGTGGGTGGCTACACCTTC
>TRBV5-1|-|TRBJ1-2|-
CASSTSSAGDYGYTF
TGCGCCAGCAGCACCTCCTCGGCGGGGGACTATGGCTACACCTTC
>TRBV12-5|TRBD1|TRBJ1-3|-
CASGLARGLTSSGNTIYF
TGTGCTAGTGGTTTGGCCAGGGGGCTCACAAGCTCTGGAAACACCATATATTTT
>TRBV5-4|TRBD2|TRBJ2-2|-
CASGPGTSGTGELFF
TGTGCCAGCGGACCCGGGACTAGCGGCACCGGGGAGCTGTTTTTT